The following is a T cell receptor beta chain sequence with its context. The entry originates in a study of T-cell reconstitution after alpha-beta-depleted transplantation in children. Construction of the TCRbeta library involved unique molecular identifiers. TCRdb re-called the PCR reads through MiXCR, storing one row per CDR3 protein. This sample has about 400,000 distinct CDR3 sequences, with over 20% found just once. The specimen comprised PBMCs from the stem cell graft donor, sampled from the stem cell graft. The sequence was obtained from a human donor who donated a stem cell graft to a child with acute myeloid leukemia.

The chain's CDR3 is CSASSLGGGDEQFF. CDR3 DNA sequence: TGCAGTGCTAGTTCCCTAGGAGGTGGGGATGAGCAGTTCTTC. J is TRBJ2-1 and V is TRBV20-1; a possible D gene is TRBD2 (5 bases). V lost 3 bases, J lost 8 bases, and 17 bases lay in between. Germline assignment: CDR1 DFQATT and CDR2 SNEGSKA (reference sequence). The CDR3 length is 14 residues.